A single sample is the source of the 6 T cell receptor beta chains below, sequenced in a study of cytotoxic CD8 clonotypes in ibrutinib-treated CLL. The table came from immunoSEQ multiplex PCR; TCRdb's copy has only in-frame clones and leaves some out. The profile shows about 330,000 clones, about 61% of them singletons. The starting material was PBMCs, obtained after 36 months of ibrutinib treatment. These receptors were taken from a human donor with chronic lymphocytic leukemia.

The rearrangement joins TRBV6-5 to TRBJ2-7, with 9 bases lining up with TRBD2. The germline V gene has CDR1 MNHEY and CDR2 SVGAGI. With 6 bases clipped from V and 3 bases from J, the junction kept 6 bases outside the gene matches. This CDR3 has 14 amino acids. In nucleotides, the CDR3 is TGTGCCAGCAGGAAACTAGCGGGCTTCTACGAGCAGTACTTC. This translates into CASRKLAGFYEQYF.

This chain joins TRBV7-6 and TRBJ2-3; TRBD2 matches at 11 bases. J gave up 9 bases and V 3 bases, and 8 bases lay outside the gene matches. CDR1 and CDR2 (germline): SGHVS, FNYEAQ. This CDR3 region has 15 residues. The CDR3 region is CASSFSGREVGTQYF. CDR3 nucleotides: TGTGCCAGCAGCTTTAGCGGGAGGGAAGTCGGCACGCAGTATTTT.

The CDR3 coding sequence is TGTGCCAGCAGCTTAGGAGGGCCGGGGGAGCAGTACTTC. Translated: CASSLGGPGEQYF. This chain connects TRBV7-2 to TRBJ2-7, with D perhaps TRBD2 (5 bases). CDR3 length: 13 residues. CDR1 is SGHTA and CDR2 is FQGNSA in the germline V gene. V was cut by 1 base and J by 7 bases, with 11 bases left in between.

This clone was detected only a few times. The chain carries TRBV2 and TRBJ2-2; D is unresolved. Germline loops: CDR1 SNHLY, CDR2 FYNNEI. This CDR3 contains 15 residues. V lost 1 base to trimming and J lost 4 bases, with 10 bases between them. The CDR3, as DNA: TGTGCCAGCAGTGAAGGGTTACTTAGCACCGGGGAGCTGTTTTTT. Protein product: CASSEGLLSTGELFF.

The rearrangement joins TRBV10-2 to TRBJ1-1; D perhaps matches TRBD1 (6 bases). In germline, CDR1 is WSHSY, CDR2 SAAADI. The CDR3 has 13 residues. Trimming stripped 11 bases from V and 1 base from J, with 14 bases between. The CDR3 sequence is CALSGQRNTEAFF. The CDR3 coding sequence is TGCGCCCTCAGCGGACAGAGGAACACTGAAGCTTTCTTT.

This clone was seen a single time. This chain connects TRBV28 to TRBJ1-5, with D unclear. The CDR3 is 12 amino acids. Deletions cut 5 bases from V and 4 bases from J, with 6 bases between. Germline CDR1 MDHEN, CDR2 SYDVKM. CDR3 sequence reads: CASSQSNQPQHF. The CDR3 coding sequence is TGTGCCAGCAGTCAGTCAAATCAGCCCCAGCATTTT.